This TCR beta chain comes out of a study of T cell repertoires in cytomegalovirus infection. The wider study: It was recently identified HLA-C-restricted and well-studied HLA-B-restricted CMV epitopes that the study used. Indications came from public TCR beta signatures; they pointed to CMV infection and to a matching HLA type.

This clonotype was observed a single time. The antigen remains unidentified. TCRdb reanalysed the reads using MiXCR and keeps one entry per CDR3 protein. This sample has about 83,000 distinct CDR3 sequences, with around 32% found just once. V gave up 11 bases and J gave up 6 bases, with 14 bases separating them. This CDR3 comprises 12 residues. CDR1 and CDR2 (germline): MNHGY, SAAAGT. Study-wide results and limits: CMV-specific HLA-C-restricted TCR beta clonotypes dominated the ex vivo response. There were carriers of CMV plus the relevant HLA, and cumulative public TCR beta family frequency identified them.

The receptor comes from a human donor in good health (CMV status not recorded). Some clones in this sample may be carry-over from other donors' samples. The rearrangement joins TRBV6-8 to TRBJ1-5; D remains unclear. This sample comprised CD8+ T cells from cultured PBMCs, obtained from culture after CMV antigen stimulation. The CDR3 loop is CAGTSSGQPQHF. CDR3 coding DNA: TGTGCCGGCACTAGCAGCGGTCAGCCCCAGCATTTT.